This TCR beta chain was sequenced for a study of spatial heterogeneity in lung cancer. Study-wide context: Among detected sequences, beta-chain ones consistently exceeded alpha-chain ones in number.

This clonotype was seen only a few times. Each CDR3 protein is one row after TCRdb ran MiXCR on the 5' RACE reads. The repertoire holds 45,000 or so distinct CDR3 sequences, with 7.5% to 9% as singletons. Trimming pared 4 bases from V and 3 bases from J, leaving 13 bases between. The CDR3 runs 15 residues. CDR1 and CDR2 from the germline V gene are MDHEN and SYDVKM. The time point: sample taken at primary tumor resection. Whole RNA, isolated from tumor, nontumor lung or frozen PBMC, was sequenced without prior sorting. The sample in question was PBMCs, obtained at surgery. The chain carries TRBV28 and TRBJ2-1; D may be TRBD1 (6 bases). The TCR was taken from a female donor with early-stage non-small cell lung cancer. The CDR3 coding sequence is TGTGCCAGCAGTTCCGACTTAGGGGGCTACAATGAGCAGTTCTTC. It specifies CASSSDLGGYNEQFF.